The 7 T cell receptor beta chains reported below all come from one sample, sequenced in a study of blood T cell repertoires in COVID-19. Assay: immunoSEQ multiplex PCR; the TCRdb copy retains only in-frame clones and omits some. The sample includes about 310,000 clones, approximately 90% of them seen just once. The sequenced sample consisted of PBMCs or T cells enriched from blood (not recorded which). The receptor set was obtained from a woman between 40 and 55 years old who had recovered from COVID-19.

The chain employs TRBV30 and TRBJ2-1, with a weak D call TRBD2 (5 bases). Trimming removed 3 bases at V and 0 bases at J, with 18 bases between. Per germline, CDR1 GTSNPN and CDR2 SVGIG (reference sequence). This CDR3 comprises 17 residues. CDR3 nucleotide sequence: TGTGCCTGGAGCAATACTCAGCGGTGGAGCTCCTACAATGAGCAGTTCTTC. Translation: CAWSNTQRWSSYNEQFF.

The chain couples TRBV6-5 to TRBJ1-6; 8 positions match TRBD1. Germline lookup yields CDR1 MNHEY and CDR2 SVGAGI. The CDR3 length is 15 residues. The V and J ends lost 5 bases and 8 bases, in that order; junction bases with no gene match: 8. The CDR3 nucleotides read TGTGCCAGCAGTCCTGACAGGGGCTGGGATTCACCCCTCCACTTT. This encodes CASSPDRGWDSPLHF.

The chain is built from TRBV12-5 and TRBJ2-3, with D possibly being TRBD1 (5 bases). V was trimmed by 0 bases and J by 2 bases, leaving 12 bases between them. Germline values: CDR1 LGHNT, CDR2 FRNRAP. This CDR3 has 16 residues. CDR3 protein: CASGLVSRQNTDTQYF. The CDR3 DNA reads as TGTGCTAGTGGTTTGGTATCCCGACAGAACACAGATACGCAGTATTTT.

This clone was recorded once. The chain has TRBV7-6 and TRBJ2-5, with TRBD2 identical over 7 bases. V shed 3 bases and J 5 bases; nucleotides not matched to a gene: 9. Looked up from germline, CDR1 is SGHVS and CDR2 is FNYEAQ. This CDR3 has 15 amino acids. For the CDR3, the DNA is TGTGCCAGCAGCTTCCGGGACTACAATAGCGAGACCCAGTACTTC. This encodes CASSFRDYNSETQYF.

The chain combines TRBV6-1 with TRBJ2-3; D is possibly TRBD1 (6 bases). Germline V gives CDR1 MNHNS, CDR2 SASEGT. V lost 1 base and J lost 7, with 12 bases in between. The CDR3 runs to 14 residues. CDR3 nucleotides: TGTGCCAGCAGTGAAGGAGGGGGTGCGAATACGCAGTATTTT. Translating it yields CASSEGGGANTQYF.

The rearrangement joins TRBV5-8 to TRBJ1-6, with D uncertain. Germline V CDR1 and CDR2: SGHTS, YDEGEE. CDR3 length equals 15 residues. The V and J ends lost 3 bases and 7 bases respectively, with 14 bases between them. The CDR3, as DNA: TGTGCCAGCAGCTCTCGAAAATTGCAGAATTCACCCCTCCACTTT. Amino acids: CASSSRKLQNSPLHF.

V gene TRBV7-9 combines with J gene TRBJ1-4, with a weak D call TRBD1 (6 bases). Germline CDR1 is SEHNR and CDR2 is FQNEAQ (reference sequence). The CDR3 is made up of 14 amino acids. Trimming shortened V by 7 bases and J by 5 bases, and 14 bases separated the two germline ends. The CDR3 DNA reads TGTGCCAGCACCCCAGGGGTTTTGAATGAAAAACTGTTTTTT. Protein sequence: CASTPGVLNEKLFF. Supplemented by reference TRBV7-9 and TRBJ1-4, the full variable domain reads DTGVSQNPRHKITKRGQNVTFRCDPISEHNRLYWYRQTLGQGPEFLTYFQNEAQLEKSRLLSDRFSAERPKGSFSTLEIQRTEQGDSAMYLCASTPGVLNEKLFFGSGTQLSVL.